A selection of T cell receptor beta chains follows, all from one sample in a study of blood T cells in healthy people across ages. In TCRdb, the 5' RACE reads were re-called with MiXCR into one record per CDR3 protein. The sample has about 400,000 distinct CDR3 sequences, about 52% seen once; the top ten hold under 60%. The sequenced material came from blood. The receptors come from a man in his 60s in good health. Both conserved end residues are part of each CDR3. A D gene is named only where the DNA matches it firmly. The size entry is marked missing in some rows and otherwise reads once, few, many or a size class.

TRBV28	TRBJ1-6	.	.	TGTGCCAGCACAGATAATAATTCACCCCTCCACTTT	CASTDNNSPLHF
TRBV20-1	TRBJ2-3	TRBD1	once	TGCAGTGCTAGGGACAGGGTGGCAGATACGCAGTATTTT	CSARDRVADTQYF
TRBV5-1	TRBJ1-5	.	once	TGCGCCAGCAGCTTGGAAGGCGGGGTTAGCAATCAGCCCCAGCATTTT	CASSLEGGVSNQPQHF
TRBV7-9	TRBJ2-1	TRBD2	many	TGTGCCAGCAGCCCCCGACGACTAGCGGGAGGCCACAATGAGCAGTTCTTC	CASSPRRLAGGHNEQFF
TRBV29-1	TRBJ2-7	.	.	TGCAGCGTTGAAGAAGGAGGAGTGGGGCACTACGAGCAGTACTTC	CSVEEGGVGHYEQYF
TRBV29-1	TRBJ2-7	.	.	TGCAGCGTTGAATATGGGCGGAGCTCCTACGAGCAGTACTTC	CSVEYGRSSYEQYF
TRBV18	TRBJ1-4	TRBD1	.	TGTGCCAGCTCACCGGCGGGACAGGGGAATGAAAAACTGTTTTTT	CASSPAGQGNEKLFF
TRBV20-1	TRBJ2-7	TRBD2	.	TGCAGTGCTAGAGATAACGGGAGGGACCACTACGAGCAGTACTTC	CSARDNGRDHYEQYF
TRBV25-1	TRBJ2-7	TRBD1	.	TGTGCCAGCAGTGCCCCGGGACAGGCCGGCAATGAGCAGTACTTC	CASSAPGQAGNEQYF
TRBV6-5	TRBJ2-3	TRBD2	.	TGTGCCAGCAGTTATCAAGCGGGGAGCACAGATACGCAGTATTTT	CASSYQAGSTDTQYF
TRBV20-1	TRBJ1-2	.	.	TGCAGTGCTCAGGAATTATCTAACTATGGCTACACCTTC	CSAQELSNYGYTF
TRBV11-3	TRBJ2-1	TRBD2	many	TGTGCCAGCAGCCGGACTAGTAACACCTACAATGAGCAGTTCTTC	CASSRTSNTYNEQFF
TRBV27	TRBJ1-1	TRBD1	.	TGTGCCAGCAGTGCACAGGGGGCTGGTTTCACTGAAGTTTTCTTT	CASSAQGAGFTEVFF
TRBV25-1	TRBJ1-2	.	.	TGTGCCAGCAGTGAATGGGGAAACTATGGCTACACCTTC	CASSEWGNYGYTF
TRBV5-1	TRBJ2-7	TRBD2	.	TGCGCCAGCCGTTGGACTAGTGGGTCCTACGAGCAGTACTTC	CASRWTSGSYEQYF
TRBV4-1	TRBJ2-1	.	.	TGCGCCAGCAGCCAAGATGGGATCTCCTACAATGAGCAGTTCTTC	CASSQDGISYNEQFF
TRBV29-1	TRBJ2-3	.	.	TGCAGCGTTGTACCCAGCACAGATACGCAGTATTTT	CSVVPSTDTQYF
TRBV11-2	TRBJ2-3	.	.	TGTGCCAGCAGCTCCCGGGCCGGGGCGGGCACAGATACGCAGTATTTT	CASSSRAGAGTDTQYF
TRBV18	TRBJ2-5	.	.	TGTGCCAGCTCACCACGTAACCTAGGGGAGACCCAGTACTTC	CASSPRNLGETQYF
TRBV5-1	TRBJ1-2	.	.	TGCGCCAGCAGCTTGGCCTTAGGGGACTATGGCTACACCTTC	CASSLALGDYGYTF
TRBV9	TRBJ2-7	.	.	TGTGCCAGCAGCGCCCGAAGGGACTCCTACAATGAGCAGTACTTC	CASSARRDSYNEQYF
TRBV28	TRBJ2-3	TRBD1	.	TGTGCCAGCAGTCTCGGACAGGTCGGGTATTTT	CASSLGQVGYF
TRBV6-2/TRBV6-3	TRBJ2-1	TRBD2	.	TGTGCCAGCAGTTACTCGTCGGGACTAGCGTCGAATGAGCAGTTCTTC	CASSYSSGLASNEQFF
TRBV12-3/TRBV12-4	TRBJ2-1	TRBD2	.	TGTGCCAGCAGTATAGCGGGAAATGGCGATGAGCAGTTCTTC	CASSIAGNGDEQFF
TRBV18	TRBJ1-5	.	.	TGTGCCAGCTCACCCGGGACAAGCAATCAGCCCCAGCATTTT	CASSPGTSNQPQHF
TRBV5-1	TRBJ2-4	TRBD1	.	TGCGCCAGCAGCTTGGCCAGGACAGGATCGGGGAACATTCAGTACTTC	CASSLARTGSGNIQYF
TRBV3-1	TRBJ2-5	TRBD2	.	TGTGCCAGCAGCCAAGAGGGTCTAGCGGGGGACGGGTACCAAGAGACCCAGTACTTC	CASSQEGLAGDGYQETQYF
TRBV19	TRBJ1-2	.	.	TGTGCCAGCGCGTTGGGGCAGACCACTAACTATGGCTACACCTTC	CASALGQTTNYGYTF
TRBV29-1	TRBJ1-1	.	.	TGCAGCGTTGTTAAAGCACACACTGAAGCTTTCTTT	CSVVKAHTEAFF
TRBV2	TRBJ1-4	.	once	TGTGCCAGTCTACACGGAACGAATGAAAAACTGTTTTTT	CASLHGTNEKLFF
TRBV20-1	TRBJ2-5	.	.	TGCAGTGCTAGAGAGAGGAGGGACCAAAGGGGGATTCAGTACTTC	CSARERRDQRGIQYF
TRBV30	TRBJ2-3	TRBD1	.	TGTGCCTGGAGTGTACCGGGACAGGGTGGACGGGATATGCAGTATTTT	CAWSVPGQGGRDMQYF
TRBV10-3	TRBJ2-7	.	once	TGTGCCATCAGTGAAGGGGTCTTGGACGAGCAGTACTTC	CAISEGVLDEQYF
TRBV21-1	TRBJ2-1	.	few	TGTGCCAGCAGCAAAGACAGGGGTAGCGGGAGCTACAATGAGCAGTTCTTC	CASSKDRGSGSYNEQFF
TRBV10-3	TRBJ2-1	.	many	TGTGCCATCAGTGCCGGCAATGAGCAGTTCTTC	CAISAGNEQFF
TRBV7-2	TRBJ2-7	TRBD2	.	TGTGCCAGCAGTACTTGGACTAGCGCGGCCCCGGAGCAGTACTTC	CASSTWTSAAPEQYF
TRBV5-1	TRBJ1-2	TRBD1	.	TGCGCCAGCAGCCGCAGACAGGGCACCTATGGCTACACCTTC	CASSRRQGTYGYTF
TRBV20-1	TRBJ2-1	.	.	TGCAGTGCTAGACGGGGGGCAGACTACAATGAGCAGTTCTTC	CSARRGADYNEQFF
TRBV11-2	TRBJ2-3	.	.	TGTGCCAGTAAGGGCACAGATACGCAGTATTTT	CASKGTDTQYF
TRBV6-2/TRBV6-3	TRBJ2-1	.	.	TGTGCCAGCAGTCCAGGGGTTGAGGAGCAGTTCTTC	CASSPGVEEQFF
TRBV11-2	TRBJ1-4	TRBD1	.	TGTGCCAGCAGCTTAGGGACAGGGTTGAGTGAAAAACTGTTTTTT	CASSLGTGLSEKLFF
TRBV29-1	TRBJ2-7	.	.	TGCAGCGTCCTGGTTGGGGGGTCTGGAGAGCAGTACTTC	CSVLVGGSGEQYF
TRBV27	TRBJ2-3	.	.	TGTGCCAGCAGTTTGTCTCCGTGGGACACAGATACGCAGTATTTT	CASSLSPWDTDTQYF
TRBV6-2/TRBV6-3	TRBJ2-1	TRBD2	.	TGTGCCAGCAGGGACGGACTAGCAGCGCATGAGCAGTTCTTC	CASRDGLAAHEQFF
TRBV2	TRBJ1-2	.	.	TGTGCCAGCAGTGAGCGACAGGACATCGGCTACACCTTC	CASSERQDIGYTF
TRBV6-6	TRBJ2-6	.	.	TGTGCCAGCAGCGACCCCTCTGGGGCCAACGTCCTGACTTTC	CASSDPSGANVLTF
TRBV7-2	TRBJ2-7	.	.	TGTGCCAGCAGGCAGGGTCGCGAGCAGTACTTC	CASRQGREQYF
TRBV12-5	TRBJ1-2	.	once	TGTGCTAGTGGTTCTCCGGGGTATGGCTACACCTTC	CASGSPGYGYTF
TRBV28	TRBJ1-2	.	.	TGTGCCAGCAGTTTATCTACGCAAACTTCCTATGGCTACACCTTC	CASSLSTQTSYGYTF
TRBV20-1	TRBJ2-3	TRBD2	.	TGCAGTGCTTTAGCGGGCCTCACAGATACGCAGTATTTT	CSALAGLTDTQYF
TRBV7-8	TRBJ2-7	TRBD1	.	TGTGCCAGCAGCCCAGCGGCGGCAGGGGGTTCCTACGAGCAGTACTTC	CASSPAAAGGSYEQYF
TRBV6-6	TRBJ2-7	TRBD1	.	TGTGCCAGCAGCCCCCTGGGACAGTCAGGCGAGCAGTACTTC	CASSPLGQSGEQYF
TRBV9	TRBJ2-1	TRBD1	few	TGTGCCAGCAGCGTAGCGGGACAGGAGGAAGCAGAGCAGTTCTTC	CASSVAGQEEAEQFF
TRBV18	TRBJ2-1	.	.	TGTGCCAGCTCACCAACGGACAGTAATGAGCAGTTCTTC	CASSPTDSNEQFF
TRBV20-1	TRBJ2-1	.	.	TGCAGTGCTACATACAGGGGGGGGAGACCCAATGAGCAGTTCTTC	CSATYRGGRPNEQFF